Presented here are 12 T cell receptor beta chains from one specimen sequenced in a study of T cells in Graves' hyperthyroidism and ophthalmopathy. TCR beta CDR3 region amplification was performed from RNA transcripts. TCR CDR3 regions were first amplified by RT-PCR with HTBI primers. TCRdb reprocessed the multiplex PCR reads via MiXCR and lists one record per CDR3 protein. Among about 550,000 distinct CDR3 sequences listed, less than 25% were seen once. The sample consisted of blood. These receptors were obtained from a man between 18 and 35 years old with Graves' hyperthyroidism.

V and J are TRBV7-2 and TRBJ2-2; possible D gene TRBD1, 6 bases. The CDR3 is 14 amino acids. V lost 6 bases and J lost 7, with 15 bases in between. The germline V gene encodes CDR1 SGHTA and CDR2 FQGNSA. Written as DNA, the CDR3 is TGTGCCAGCAGACGCGGAGGACAGAGCGGGGAGCTGTTTTTT. Protein sequence: CASRRGGQSGELFF.

This clonotype has a count of ten or more. This sequence joins TRBV6-1 and TRBJ1-5; D is perhaps TRBD1 (5 bases). V lost 6 bases to trimming and J lost 0 bases, with 9 bases between them. Germline CDR1 MNHNS, CDR2 SASEGT. The CDR3 runs 14 residues. The CDR3 bases are TGTGCCAGCAGCGAACAGGATAGCAATCAGCCCCAGCATTTT. Residues: CASSEQDSNQPQHF.

The genes are TRBV18 and TRBJ2-7; 10 bases fit TRBD2. This CDR3 contains 14 residues. The germline V gene encodes CDR1 KGHSH and CDR2 LQKENI. After removal of 8 bases from V and 2 bases from J, the junction contained 6 bases not matched to a gene. The CDR3 reads CASAAGGDAYEQYF. Written as DNA, the CDR3 is TGTGCCAGCGCAGCGGGGGGGGACGCCTACGAGCAGTACTTC. Complete variable domain (other parts from reference TRBV18 and TRBJ2-7): NAGVMQNPRHLVRRRGQEARLRCSPMKGHSHVYWYRQLPEEGLKFMVYLQKENIIDESGMPKERFSAEFPKEGPSILRIQQVVRGDSAAYFCASAAGGDAYEQYFGPGTRLTVT.

This clonotype was picked up a small number of times. The chain has TRBV19 and TRBJ2-7; 7 nucleotides line up with TRBD1. Germline V gene sequence: CDR1 LNHDA, CDR2 SQIVND (reference sequence). V shed 7 bases and J 7 bases; nucleotides not matched to a gene: 22. CDR3 length equals 17 residues. CDR3 nucleotide sequence: TGTGCCAGTATGCCCCCGCCGATCGACAGGGAAGGTAAAGAGCAGTACTTC. Its translation: CASMPPPIDREGKEQYF.

This clonotype has only a few counts. The rearrangement joins TRBV30 to TRBJ1-1, with D possibly matching TRBD1 (5 bases). Trimming took off 5 bases at V and 4 bases at J, with 14 bases between the two ends. Germline CDR1 GTSNPN, CDR2 SVGIG (reference sequence). This CDR3 has 13 amino acids. The CDR3 nucleotides read TGTGCCTGGGACAAGAGCGGGGGCACTGAAGCTTTCTTT. It codes for CAWDKSGGTEAFF.

Notes on this clonotype: A read error is possible here, since a much larger clone lies one base away. This sequence joins TRBV20-1 and TRBJ2-5, with 8 bases fitting TRBD1. V gave up 6 bases and J gave up 9 bases; unmatched junction bases: 24. Germline V lookup: CDR1 DFQATT, CDR2 SNEGSKA (reference sequence). This CDR3 spans 17 amino acids. The CDR3 coding sequence is TGCAGTGCGGTGGGATTGGCCCAGGGGGCGGTAGGGGAGGCCCAGTACTTC. Residues: CSAVGLAQGAVGEAQYF.

In this sample, this clonotype turned up many times. The chain carries TRBV5-5 and TRBJ2-5; no reliable D call. V was cut by 1 base and J by 4 bases, with 11 bases left in between. Looked up from germline, CDR1 is SGHKS and CDR2 is YYEKEE (reference sequence). This CDR3 has 14 residues. CDR3 nucleotides: TGTGCCAGCAGCTTGCGGCTAGGTGGAGAGACCCAGTACTTC. Its translation is CASSLRLGGETQYF.

On this clonotype: At one of its ends the junction is not consistent with the germline gene, which may arise from a read error. The chain employs TRBV6-1 and TRBJ2-2; D might be TRBD2 (5 bases). Per the germline V gene, CDR1 is MNHNS and CDR2 is SASEGT. This CDR3 is 14 amino acids long. CDR3 protein: CASSRDFWSGELCF. The CDR3 coding sequence is TGTGCCAGCAGTCGAGACTTTTGGTCCGGGGAGCTGTGTTTT.

This clonotype was seen many times. Here the CDR3 reads CASSELAGGPETQYF. The DNA for the CDR3 is TGTGCCAGCAGTGAATTAGCGGGGGGGCCAGAGACCCAGTACTTC. This sequence joins TRBV6-1 and TRBJ2-5; 11 bases match TRBD2. CDR1 MNHNS and CDR2 SASEGT come from the germline V gene. Losses at the gene ends were 2 bases for V and 4 bases for J; bases not matched to a gene: 3. The CDR3 totals 15 residues.

The chain is built from TRBV4-1 and TRBJ2-3, with a weak D call TRBD2 (5 bases). The CDR3 has 15 amino acids. The V and J ends lost 10 bases and 4 bases respectively, with 21 bases between them. Germline loops: CDR1 MGHRA, CDR2 YSYEKL. CDR3 DNA: TGCGCCACACAACCCCTAGCCGCTTCCTCAGATACGCAGTATTTT. This encodes CATQPLAASSDTQYF.

This clonotype was recorded at least ten times. This chain links TRBV30 with TRBJ1-2, with D unresolved. The CDR3 is made up of 13 amino acids. Germline V CDR1 and CDR2: GTSNPN, SVGIG (reference sequence). Trimming shortened V by 3 bases and J by 6 bases, and 14 bases separated the two germline ends. The CDR3 sequence: CAWSALEGDGYTF. The CDR3 DNA reads TGTGCCTGGAGCGCTTTGGAGGGCGATGGCTACACCTTC.

Many counts were recorded for this clonotype. The gene calls are TRBV5-1 and TRBJ2-3; D is unclear. V was clipped by 0 bases and J by 2 bases, with 10 bases between them. Germline CDR1 SGHRS, CDR2 YFSETQ. The CDR3 has 15 amino acids. CDR3 region: CASSLVVGFTDTQYF. Written as DNA, the CDR3 is TGCGCCAGCAGCTTGGTGGTCGGATTCACAGATACGCAGTATTTT.